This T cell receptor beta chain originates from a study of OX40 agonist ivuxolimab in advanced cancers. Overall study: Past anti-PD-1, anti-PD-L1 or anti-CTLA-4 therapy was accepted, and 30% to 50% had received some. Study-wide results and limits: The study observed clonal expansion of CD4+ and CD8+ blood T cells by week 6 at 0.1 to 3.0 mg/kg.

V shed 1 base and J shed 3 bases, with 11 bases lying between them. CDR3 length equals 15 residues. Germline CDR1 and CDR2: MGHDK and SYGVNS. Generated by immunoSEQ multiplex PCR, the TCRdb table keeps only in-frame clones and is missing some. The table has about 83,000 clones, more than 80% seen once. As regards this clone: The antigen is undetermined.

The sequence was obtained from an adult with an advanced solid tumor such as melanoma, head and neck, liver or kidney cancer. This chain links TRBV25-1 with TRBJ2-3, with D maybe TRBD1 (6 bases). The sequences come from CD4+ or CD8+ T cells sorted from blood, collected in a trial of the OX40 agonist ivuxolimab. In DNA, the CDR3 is TGTGCCAGCAGTGAATTGATAGGGGGAACAGATACGCAGTATTTT. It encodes CASSELIGGTDTQYF.